Described below is a single TCR delta chain sequence and its context. TCRdb re-called the RT-PCR reads with CATT. The sample holds 1,500 to 2,500 delta-chain clones, roughly 14% seen once. The data were obtained in a study of gamma-delta T cells after stem cell transplantation. Germline loops: CDR1 GEAIGNYY, CDR2 EKD. The CDR3 length is 22 residues. No J gene was named, though the V gene is TRDV2; TRDD3, the table's D call, lacks a check against the DNA. The TCR was taken from a human donor. It is not recorded whose cells these are; they may come from a transplant donor. Sequencing was done on a sample of gamma-delta T cells. CDR3 region: CACDTVRGSDWGIATDTDKPIF. The DNA for the CDR3 is TGTGCCTGTGACACCGTTAGGGGTAGTGACTGGGGGATAGCCACGGACACCGATAAACCCATCTTT.